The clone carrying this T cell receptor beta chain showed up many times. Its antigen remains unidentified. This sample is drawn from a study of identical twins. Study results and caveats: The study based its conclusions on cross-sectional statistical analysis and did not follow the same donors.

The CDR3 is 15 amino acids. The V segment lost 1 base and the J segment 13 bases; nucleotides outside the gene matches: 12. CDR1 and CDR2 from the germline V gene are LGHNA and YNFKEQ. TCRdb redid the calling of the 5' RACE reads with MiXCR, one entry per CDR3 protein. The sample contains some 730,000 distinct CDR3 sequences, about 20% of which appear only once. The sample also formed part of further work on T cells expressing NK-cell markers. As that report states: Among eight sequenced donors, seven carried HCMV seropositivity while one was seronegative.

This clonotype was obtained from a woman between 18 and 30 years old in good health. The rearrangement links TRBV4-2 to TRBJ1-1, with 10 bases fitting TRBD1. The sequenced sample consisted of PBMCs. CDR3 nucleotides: TGTGCCAGCAGCCAAGGGGACTCGGACAGGGGGAAAGTTTTCTTT. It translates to CASSQGDSDRGKVFF.